The 25 T cell receptor beta chains presented below share a single source sample, sequenced in a study of CD8+CD57+ T cells in acquired aplastic anemia. Genomic DNA templated the TCR beta VDJ and CDR3 profiling. TCRdb analysed the reads with MiXCR anew, one entry per CDR3 protein. The sample records about 220,000 distinct CDR3 sequences, 34% being singletons. Sequencing used sorted CD4+, CD8+, or CD8+CD57+ T cells (not recorded which) from PBMCs. The origin of the receptors is a human donor in good health, serving as a control.

This clonotype was picked up many times. This chain links TRBV5-1 with TRBJ1-2; 8 bases match TRBD1. V shed 4 bases and J 10 bases; nucleotides not matched to a gene: 9. The CDR3 spans 13 residues. In germline, CDR1 is SGHRS, CDR2 YFSETQ. CDR3 bases: TGCGCCAGCAGCGGGGTGACAGGGGCGAACTACACCTTC. Translated, it gives CASSGVTGANYTF.

This clonotype has at least ten counts. V is TRBV7-3 and J is TRBJ2-1, with 10 bases aligning to TRBD2. The germline CDR1 and CDR2 sequences are SGHTA and FQGTGA. The CDR3 extends over 15 amino acids. Trimming at V came to 2 bases and at J to 9 bases, leaving 7 bases not matched to a gene. The CDR3 spells CASSLLAGVLGEQFF. CDR3 coding DNA: TGTGCCAGCAGCTTACTAGCGGGAGTGTTGGGTGAGCAGTTCTTC.

This clonotype was recorded at least ten times. The chain uses TRBV14 and TRBJ2-2; D is unclear. The CDR3 consists of 12 residues. V was cut by 5 bases and J by 7 bases, with 8 bases left in between. Germline V gives CDR1 SGHDN, CDR2 FVKESK. CDR3 sequence reads: CASSYYRGELFF. The CDR3 nucleotides read TGTGCCAGCAGCTATTACCGCGGGGAGCTGTTTTTT.

In the case of this clonotype: This clone may be a read error of a much larger clone one base away. The chain employs TRBV5-6 and TRBJ1-1; D is undetermined. The length of the CDR3 is 14 residues. CDR1 and CDR2 from the germline V gene are SGHDT and YYEEEE. This chain's CDR3 is CASSYDTMNTEASF. The DNA of the CDR3 is TGTGCCAGCAGCTATGACACCATGAACACTGAAGCTTCCTTT.

Only a few counts were recorded for this clonotype. The chain carries TRBV18 and TRBJ2-7, with 7 bases identical to TRBD1. With 3 bases clipped from V and 6 bases from J, the junction kept 8 bases outside the gene matches. Germline values: CDR1 KGHSH, CDR2 LQKENI. CDR3 length: 14 amino acids. The CDR3 here is CASSPQTGISEQYF. CDR3 sequence (DNA): TGTGCCAGCTCACCCCAGACAGGGATAAGCGAGCAGTACTTC.

This clonotype was recorded many times. This sequence joins TRBV28 and TRBJ1-2; TRBD1 matches at 7 bases. The V segment lost 6 bases and the J segment 6 bases; nucleotides outside the gene matches: 7. Looked up from germline, CDR1 is MDHEN and CDR2 is SYDVKM. This CDR3 contains 13 residues. CDR3 residues: CASRPGTAHGYTF. DNA of the CDR3: TGTGCCAGCAGACCTGGGACAGCCCATGGCTACACCTTC.

This clonotype was counted many times. The chain uses TRBV20-1 and TRBJ1-3; D ambiguous. The germline gives CDR1 DFQATT, CDR2 SNEGSKA (reference sequence). V gave up 0 bases and J gave up 4 bases, with 13 bases separating them. The CDR3 is 15 residues long. For the CDR3, the DNA is TGCAGTGCTAGAGATCAGGCCATTGGCGGAAACACCATATATTTT. Residues: CSARDQAIGGNTIYF.

This clonotype was seen ten or more times. The CDR3 DNA reads as TGTGCCATCAGCGCGACTCGACAGGGAGGGTCCGATGAGGGAGGCTACACCTTC. Residues: CAISATRQGGSDEGGYTF. The chain is built from TRBV10-3 and TRBJ1-2; 7 bases line up with TRBD1. V lost 6 bases and J lost 8; bases outside the gene matches: 24. CDR1 ENHRY and CDR2 SYGVKD come from the germline V gene. This CDR3 comprises 18 residues.

The chain couples TRBV29-1 to TRBJ2-5; the D call may be TRBD1 or TRBD2 (7 bases each). V was cut by 3 bases and J by 2 bases, with 10 bases left in between. The CDR3 loop spans 13 amino acids. In germline, CDR1 is SQVTM, CDR2 ANQGSEA. The CDR3 is CSVDRGGQETQYF. CDR3 nucleotide sequence: TGCAGCGTTGACAGGGGGGGGCAAGAGACCCAGTACTTC.

The chain employs TRBV7-7 and TRBJ2-3, with D perhaps matching TRBD2 (5 bases). V dropped 5 bases and J dropped 5 bases, with 11 bases sitting between them. Germline V CDR1 and CDR2: SSHAT, FNYEAQ (reference sequence). The CDR3 runs to 13 residues. CDR3 loop: CASSPRRVDTQYF. CDR3 nucleotide sequence: TGTGCCAGCAGCCCACGGCGGGTAGATACGCAGTATTTT.

This chain connects TRBV5-4 to TRBJ2-1, with D possibly called TRBD1 or TRBD2 (5 bases each). This CDR3 is 13 amino acids long. Trimming took 0 bases from V and 7 from J, leaving 8 bases between them. Germline lookup yields CDR1 SGHNT and CDR2 YYREEE (reference sequence). The CDR3: CASSLGEGNEQFF. For the CDR3, the DNA is TGTGCCAGCAGCTTGGGCGAGGGGAATGAGCAGTTCTTC. The full variable domain, rest sourced from reference TRBV5-4 and TRBJ2-1, is ETGVTQSPTHLIKTRGQQVTLRCSSQSGHNTVSWYQQALGQGPQFIFQYYREEENGRGNFPPRFSGLQFPNYSSELNVNALELDDSALYLCASSLGEGNEQFFGPGTRLTVL.

The chain carries TRBV29-1 and TRBJ1-2; TRBD1 might be the D (6 bases). Germline CDR1 reads SQVTM; CDR2 reads ANQGSEA. The germline V and J ends were trimmed by 0 bases and 7 bases, with 24 bases remaining between them. The CDR3 sequence is 17 residues long. The CDR3 DNA reads as TGCAGCGTTGAAGATCCAAGGGCTAGAGGGGGGGGTCGTGGCTACACCTTC. Translated: CSVEDPRARGGGRGYTF.

The V and J genes are TRBV24-1 and TRBJ2-1; tentatively, D is TRBD2 (7 bases). The CDR3 sequence is 13 residues long. Germline V gene lookup returns CDR1 KGHDR and CDR2 SFDVKD. V was shortened by 7 bases and J by 6 bases, with 12 bases between the two germline ends. DNA for the CDR3: TGTGCCACCAGGGGGGGGGCTAGCAATGAGCAGTTCTTC. Residues: CATRGGASNEQFF.

The rearrangement links TRBV10-3 to TRBJ1-1; possibly TRBD1 for D (6 bases). The CDR3 consists of 16 residues. V was cut by 10 bases and J by 1 base, with 22 bases left in between. Per germline, CDR1 ENHRY and CDR2 SYGVKD. CDR3 protein: CATLARGGGSNTEAFF. Here the CDR3 DNA reads TGTGCCACCTTGGCCAGGGGAGGCGGGTCGAACACTGAAGCTTTCTTT.

This clonotype appeared many times. V usage is TRBV20-1 and J usage is TRBJ2-3; TRBD2 matches 8 bases. CDR3 length: 15 amino acids. Unmatched junction bases numbered 9, after V lost 5 bases and J lost 2 bases. Germline CDR1 is DFQATT and CDR2 is SNEGSKA (reference sequence). The DNA for the CDR3 is TGCAGTGCTCCGCTTGCGGGAGGTATCACAGATACGCAGTATTTT. Translating it yields CSAPLAGGITDTQYF.

A note on this clonotype: Given a much more abundant clone one base away, this may be a read error. The J gene is TRBJ1-2, the V gene TRBV6-1; 8 bases match TRBD1. The germline CDR1 and CDR2 sequences are MNHNS and SASEGT. There are 13 residues in the CDR3. CDR3 DNA sequence: TGTGCCAGCAGTCTGACAGGGGAATATGGCTACGCCTTC. It codes for CASSLTGEYGYAF.

V and J are TRBV10-3 and TRBJ2-7; D uncertain. The CDR3 contains 13 residues. V lost 4 bases to trimming and J lost 3 bases, with 10 bases between them. CDR1 and CDR2 from the germline V gene are ENHRY and SYGVKD. CDR3 sequence (DNA): TGTGCCATCAGTGGGGATGGATGCTACGAGCAGTACTTC. Encoded protein: CAISGDGCYEQYF.

To note about this clonotype: This may stem from a read error, because a much larger clone lies one nucleotide away. The missing conserved phenylalanine or tryptophan at the end of this CDR3 makes a read error likely. The genes are TRBV20-1 and TRBJ2-3, with 8 bases identical to TRBD2. CDR3 length equals 14 residues. CDR1 is DFQATT and CDR2 is SNEGSKA in the germline V gene (reference sequence). Trimming at V came to 3 bases and at J to 4 bases, leaving 6 bases not matched to a gene. The CDR3 bases are TGCAGTGCTAGGCCGGGACTAGGTGCAGATACGCAGTATCTT. Translated, it gives CSARPGLGADTQYL.

This clonotype was counted a few times. The chain uses TRBV11-2 and TRBJ1-1; possibly TRBD1 for D (5 bases). Trimming took off 5 bases at V and 1 base at J, with 11 bases between the two ends. Looked up from germline, CDR1 is SGHAT and CDR2 is FQNNGV. The CDR3 is 14 residues long. This CDR3 is CASSPIRGNTEAFF. CDR3 nucleotide sequence: TGTGCCAGCAGCCCGATTAGGGGGAACACTGAAGCTTTCTTT.

This clonotype has a count of ten or more. The V gene is TRBV4-1, the J gene TRBJ2-7, with a possible D match to TRBD2 (6 bases). Germline assignment: CDR1 MGHRA and CDR2 YSYEKL. This CDR3 is 16 amino acids long. Trimming cost V 1 base and J 3 bases, with 16 bases left between them. The CDR3: CASSQGSGRMGYEQYF. Here the CDR3 DNA reads TGCGCCAGCAGCCAAGGGTCCGGGAGAATGGGCTACGAGCAGTACTTC.

This chain joins TRBV6-1 and TRBJ2-6; weak D call: TRBD1 (5 bases). Trimming removed 7 bases from V and 2 bases from J, with 12 bases in between. Germline V gives CDR1 MNHNS, CDR2 SASEGT. This CDR3 has 15 amino acids. CDR3 residues: CASIGVAAGANVLTF. Written as DNA, the CDR3 is TGTGCCAGCATAGGGGTCGCAGCTGGGGCCAACGTCCTGACTTTC.

Note on this clonotype: This may come from a read error, since a much larger clone is one base off. This chain joins TRBV12-3 or TRBV12-4 and TRBJ1-2, with no clear D. The CDR3 consists of 15 residues. V shed 3 bases and J shed 0 bases, with 11 bases lying between them. CDR3 region: CASSFSGGANYGYTF. CDR3 DNA: TGTGCCAGCAGTTTTTCTGGCGGGGCTAACTATGGCTACACCTTC.

This clonotype was seen more than once but under ten times. V and J are TRBV20-1 and TRBJ2-1; possibly TRBD2 for D (6 bases). There are 17 residues in the CDR3. Per the germline V gene, CDR1 is DFQATT and CDR2 is SNEGSKA (reference sequence). V lost 1 base and J lost 2, with 18 bases in between. CDR3 coding DNA: TGCAGTGCTAGAGGTTCGAGCGGGCCAAACCCCTACAATGAGCAGTTCTTC. Amino acids: CSARGSSGPNPYNEQFF.

The chain links TRBV30 to TRBJ2-1, with a possible D match to TRBD2 (5 bases). V was trimmed by 0 bases and J by 8 bases, leaving 20 bases between them. The germline gives CDR1 GTSNPN, CDR2 SVGIG (reference sequence). The CDR3 spans 16 residues. CDR3 protein: CAWSVRLVAGGHEQFF. CDR3 nucleotide sequence: TGTGCCTGGAGTGTAAGGTTGGTGGCGGGTGGCCATGAGCAGTTCTTC. The variable domain in full, with the rest retrieved from reference TRBV30 and TRBJ2-1, is SQTIHQWPATLVQPVGSPLSLECTVEGTSNPNLYWYRQAAGRGLQLLFYSVGIGQISSEVPQNLSASRPQDRQFILSSKKLLLSDSGFYLCAWSVRLVAGGHEQFFGPGTRLTVL.

V usage is TRBV6-2 or TRBV6-3 and J usage is TRBJ1-1, with D unclear. The V end was cut by 0 bases, the J end by 4 bases, with 15 bases between. The CDR3 loop spans 16 amino acids. The germline V gene encodes CDR1 MNHEY and CDR2 SVGEGT. The CDR3 loop is CASSYSPFLLGTEAFF. DNA of the CDR3: TGTGCCAGCAGTTACTCCCCCTTTCTTTTGGGCACTGAAGCTTTCTTT.